Listed below are T cell receptor beta chains from one sample, sequenced in a study of T cells in Graves' hyperthyroidism and ophthalmopathy. TCRdb redid the calling of the multiplex PCR reads with MiXCR, one entry per CDR3 protein. The table lists hundreds of thousands of distinct CDR3 sequences, approximately 15% of them singletons. Input material: blood. The receptors were gathered from a woman younger than 45 with Graves' hyperthyroidism that later progressed to Graves' ophthalmopathy. Both conserved end residues are part of each CDR3. Fields, in order: D gene, V gene, J gene, clone size, CDR3 protein, CDR3 DNA. The D gene is left open where the match is weak. The listing skips clone size in some rows; elsewhere it reads once, few, many or a size class.

TRBD1	TRBV12-5	TRBJ1-5	few	CASGSPTGSQPQHF	TGTGCTAGTGGTTCCCCGACAGGGTCGCAGCCCCAGCATTTT
NA	TRBV4-1	TRBJ1-2	many	CASSQAGTREGYTF	TGCGCCAGCAGCCAAGCCGGGACGAGAGAAGGCTACACCTTC
TRBD1	TRBV27	TRBJ2-7	NA	CASSLASGTGGGEQYF	TGTGCCAGCAGTTTGGCGTCCGGGACAGGGGGAGGCGAGCAGTACTTC
TRBD2	TRBV10-3	TRBJ2-1	many	CATRERDSYNEQFF	TGTGCCACCCGAGAGCGGGACTCCTACAATGAGCAGTTCTTC
NA	TRBV27	TRBJ2-7	many	CASSLDSTPSYEQYF	TGTGCCAGCAGTTTGGACAGCACGCCTTCCTACGAGCAGTACTTC
TRBD2	TRBV6-2/TRBV6-3	TRBJ2-2	few	CASKLAGAGGELFF	TGTGCCAGCAAACTAGCGGGAGCGGGCGGGGAGCTGTTTTTT
NA	TRBV7-3	TRBJ2-3	NA	CASSKAATGAADTQYF	TGTGCCAGCAGTAAGGCAGCGACAGGAGCGGCAGATACGCAGTATTTT
TRBD1	TRBV27	TRBJ1-2	many	CASSLLSRTGGGPGYTF	TGTGCCAGCAGTTTATTGAGTCGTACAGGGGGCGGACCTGGCTACACCTTC
TRBD1	TRBV28	TRBJ1-1	many	CASSFYRGVYTEAFF	TGTGCCAGCAGTTTTTACAGGGGGGTGTACACTGAAGCTTTCTTT
NA	TRBV28	TRBJ1-6	many	CASSPPGGSPLHF	TGTGCCAGCAGTCCACCTGGGGGTTCACCCCTCCACTTT
TRBD1	TRBV7-9	TRBJ2-7	many	CASSSEEGQGISQNYEQYF	TGTGCCAGCAGCTCTGAGGAGGGACAGGGTATTTCCCAAAACTACGAGCAGTACTTC
NA	TRBV30	TRBJ2-1	many	CAWSGGRRSEEQFF	TGTGCCTGGAGTGGGGGAAGAAGGAGCGAGGAGCAGTTCTTC
TRBD1	TRBV2	TRBJ1-6	NA	CASRGTGIRSYNSPLHF	TGTGCCAGCAGGGGGACAGGGATAAGGTCCTATAATTCACCCCTCCACTTT
NA	TRBV20-1	TRBJ1-1	many	CSARDPGGGTEAFF	TGCAGTGCTAGAGATCCCGGGGGGGGCACTGAAGCTTTCTTT
NA	TRBV29-1	TRBJ1-2	NA	CSVEIRGVGHDYGYTF	TGCAGCGTTGAGATTAGAGGGGTGGGCCATGACTATGGCTACACCTTC
TRBD1	TRBV18	TRBJ2-7	many	CASSQSQGALEQYF	TGTGCCAGCTCACAGAGTCAGGGGGCTCTCGAGCAGTACTTC
TRBD2	TRBV11-2	TRBJ2-7	NA	CASSLSGRLTYEQYF	TGTGCCAGCAGCTTGAGCGGGAGGCTAACCTACGAGCAGTACTTC
TRBD1	TRBV12-3/TRBV12-4	TRBJ1-2	many	CASCRDRGVYGYTF	TGTGCCAGCTGCCGGGACAGGGGAGTCTATGGCTACACCTTC
NA	TRBV20-1	TRBJ1-2	NA	CSARPDFYGYTF	TGCAGTGCTAGACCCGACTTCTATGGCTACACCTTC
NA	TRBV30	TRBJ2-5	many	CAWSDLGVAQETQYF	TGTGCCTGGAGTGACCTGGGAGTGGCACAAGAGACCCAGTACTTC
NA	TRBV11-3	TRBJ2-6	many	CDPSGANVLTF	TGTGACCCCTCTGGGGCCAACGTCCTGACTTTC
NA	TRBV12-3/TRBV12-4	TRBJ2-7	many	CASSFVRDSYEQYF	TGTGCCAGCAGTTTTGTGCGGGACTCCTACGAGCAGTACTTC
TRBD2	TRBV2	TRBJ2-7	many	CASKLALLYEQYF	TGTGCCAGCAAACTAGCGCTCTTGTACGAGCAGTACTTC
NA	TRBV30	TRBJ2-1	few	CAWSGSSYNEQFF	TGTGCCTGGAGCGGGAGCTCCTACAATGAGCAGTTCTTC
NA	TRBV19	TRBJ1-5	many	CASSISAGGGNQPQHF	TGTGCCAGTAGTATATCGGCAGGAGGAGGCAATCAGCCCCAGCATTTT
TRBD2	TRBV20-1	TRBJ2-1	NA	CSADGTSGSEHEQFF	TGCAGTGCTGACGGGACTAGCGGGAGCGAGCATGAGCAGTTCTTC
NA	TRBV5-1	TRBJ1-3	NA	CASSLVGGSGNTIYF	TGCGCCAGCAGCTTGGTCGGGGGATCTGGAAACACCATATATTTT
NA	TRBV6-1	TRBJ1-6	many	CAPRVDSPLHF	TGTGCCCCCAGGGTGGATTCACCCCTCCACTTT
TRBD1	TRBV19	TRBJ1-1	few	CASSPKTGAWTEAFF	TGTGCCAGTAGTCCTAAGACAGGGGCCTGGACTGAAGCTTTCTTT
NA	TRBV24-1	TRBJ1-2	many	CATSDPRTGIYTF	TGTGCCACCAGTGATCCCCGGACGGGAATCTACACCTTC
TRBD2	TRBV12-3/TRBV12-4	TRBJ2-2	NA	CASSILTSGRTGELFF	TGTGCCAGCAGTATCCTGACTAGCGGGAGGACCGGGGAGCTGTTTTTT
TRBD2	TRBV20-1	TRBJ2-1	many	CSASSARSGSNEQFF	TGCAGTGCTAGCTCTGCCCGTAGCGGGAGCAATGAGCAGTTCTTC
TRBD1	TRBV2	TRBJ1-1	NA	CASSEFLLTGGGYEAFF	TGTGCCAGCAGTGAATTCCTGTTAACAGGGGGCGGGTATGAAGCTTTCTTT
NA	TRBV2	TRBJ2-5	few	CTSSETFSGVETQYF	TGTACCAGCAGTGAAACCTTTTCGGGAGTGGAGACCCAGTACTTC
TRBD2	TRBV5-1	TRBJ2-1	NA	CASSFLTSGKNEQFF	TGCGCCAGCAGCTTTTTGACTAGCGGGAAAAATGAGCAGTTCTTC
TRBD1	TRBV6-1	TRBJ2-7	many	CASQTTRGLDEQYF	TGTGCCAGCCAAACAACGAGGGGGCTCGACGAGCAGTACTTC
NA	TRBV11-2	TRBJ2-7	many	CASSFGTHYEQYF	TGTGCCAGCAGCTTCGGGACTCACTACGAGCAGTACTTC
TRBD1	TRBV6-2/TRBV6-3	TRBJ1-2	NA	CASSAGGSSYGYTF	TGTGCCAGCAGTGCAGGGGGATCTTCCTATGGCTACACCTTC
TRBD1	TRBV28	TRBJ1-5	few	CASSPGQNSNQPQHF	TGTGCCAGCAGCCCGGGACAGAATAGCAATCAGCCCCAGCATTTT